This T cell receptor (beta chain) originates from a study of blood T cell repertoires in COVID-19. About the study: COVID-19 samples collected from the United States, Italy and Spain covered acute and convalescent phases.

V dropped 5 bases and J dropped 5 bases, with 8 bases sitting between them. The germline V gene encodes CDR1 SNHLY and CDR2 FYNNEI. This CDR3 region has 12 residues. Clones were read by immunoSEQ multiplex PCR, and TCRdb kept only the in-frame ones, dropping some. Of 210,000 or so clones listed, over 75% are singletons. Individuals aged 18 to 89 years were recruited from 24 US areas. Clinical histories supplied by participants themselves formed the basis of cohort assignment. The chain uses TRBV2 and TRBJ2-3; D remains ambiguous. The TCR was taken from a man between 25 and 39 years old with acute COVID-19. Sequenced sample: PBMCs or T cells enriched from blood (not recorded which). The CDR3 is CASSIQRDTQYF. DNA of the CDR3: TGTGCCAGCAGTATACAGAGAGATACGCAGTATTTT.